This TCR beta chain was recovered during a study of blood T cell repertoires in COVID-19. Study overall: From the United States, Italy and Spain came samples of acute and convalescent COVID-19. Sources were T cells, B-cell-depleted T cells, or PBMCs; the material itself was cDNA or gDNA.

TCRdb's copy holds only in-frame clones and misses some; the assay was immunoSEQ multiplex PCR. This table has approximately 360,000 clones, roughly four fifths appearing once. Residents of 24 US areas, aged about 18 to 95 years, made up the participants. CDR1 and CDR2 (germline): MNHEY, SVGAGI. Trimming removed 5 bases at V and 2 bases at J, with 12 bases between. There are 14 residues in the CDR3. V and J are TRBV6-5 and TRBJ2-5; D might be TRBD1 (5 bases). The sample consisted of PBMCs or T cells enriched from blood (not recorded which). The receptor was derived from a woman aged 50 to 60 who had recovered from COVID-19. Here the CDR3 DNA reads TGTGCCAGCAGTCCCCAGGGCGGTCAAGAGACCCAGTACTTC. Protein product: CASSPQGGQETQYF.